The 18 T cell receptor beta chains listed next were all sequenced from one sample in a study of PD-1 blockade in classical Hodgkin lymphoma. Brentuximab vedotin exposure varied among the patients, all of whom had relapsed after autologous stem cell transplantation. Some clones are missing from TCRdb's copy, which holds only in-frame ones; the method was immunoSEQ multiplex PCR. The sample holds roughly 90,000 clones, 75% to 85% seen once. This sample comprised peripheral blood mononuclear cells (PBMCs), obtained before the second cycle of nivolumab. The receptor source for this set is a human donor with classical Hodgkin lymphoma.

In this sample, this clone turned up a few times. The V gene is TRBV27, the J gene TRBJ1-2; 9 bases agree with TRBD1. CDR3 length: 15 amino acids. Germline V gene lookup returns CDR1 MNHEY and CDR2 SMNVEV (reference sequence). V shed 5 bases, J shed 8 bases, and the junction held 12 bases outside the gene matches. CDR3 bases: TGTGCCAGCAGTCCGACCGGGACAGGGAACGTAGGCTACACCTTC. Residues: CASSPTGTGNVGYTF.

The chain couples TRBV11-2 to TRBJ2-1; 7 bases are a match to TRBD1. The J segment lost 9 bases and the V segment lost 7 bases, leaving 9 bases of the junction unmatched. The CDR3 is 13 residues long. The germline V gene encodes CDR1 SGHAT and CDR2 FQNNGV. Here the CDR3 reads CASTTNTGAEQFF. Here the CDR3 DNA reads TGTGCCAGCACCACTAATACAGGGGCTGAGCAGTTCTTC.

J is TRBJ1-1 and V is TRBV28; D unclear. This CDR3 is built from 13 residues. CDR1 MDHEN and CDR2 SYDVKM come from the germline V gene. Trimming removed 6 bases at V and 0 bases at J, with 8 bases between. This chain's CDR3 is CASSPPVNTEAFF. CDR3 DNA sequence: TGTGCCAGCAGCCCCCCGGTGAACACTGAAGCTTTCTTT.

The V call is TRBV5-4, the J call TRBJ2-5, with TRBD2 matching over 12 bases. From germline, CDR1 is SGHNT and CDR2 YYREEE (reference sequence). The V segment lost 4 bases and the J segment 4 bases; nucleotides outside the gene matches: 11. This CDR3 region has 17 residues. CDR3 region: CASSRSASGRATETQYF. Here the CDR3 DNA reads TGTGCCAGCAGCCGGTCGGCTAGCGGGAGGGCAACAGAGACCCAGTACTTC.

The CDR3 sequence: CASSDPGQSHEKLFF. CDR3 DNA sequence: TGTGCCAGCAGTGATCCGGGACAGTCTCATGAAAAACTGTTTTTT. The chain employs TRBV25-1 and TRBJ1-4; 7 positions agree with TRBD1. Per the germline V gene, CDR1 is MGHDK and CDR2 is SYGVNS. Trimming at V came to 3 bases and at J to 6 bases, leaving 7 bases not matched to a gene. This CDR3 spans 15 amino acids.

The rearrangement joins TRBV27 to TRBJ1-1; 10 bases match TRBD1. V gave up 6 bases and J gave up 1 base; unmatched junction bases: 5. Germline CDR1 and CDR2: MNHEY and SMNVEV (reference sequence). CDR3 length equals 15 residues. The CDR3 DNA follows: TGTGCCAGCAGCATGCGACAGGGGGCGAACACTGAAGCTTTCTTT. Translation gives CASSMRQGANTEAFF.

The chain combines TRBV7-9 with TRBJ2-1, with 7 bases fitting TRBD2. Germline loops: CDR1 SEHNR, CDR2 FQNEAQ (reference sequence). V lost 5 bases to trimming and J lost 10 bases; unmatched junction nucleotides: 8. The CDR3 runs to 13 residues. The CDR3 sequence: CASSAPAGREQFF. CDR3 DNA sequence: TGTGCCAGCAGCGCTCCAGCGGGGCGGGAGCAGTTCTTC.

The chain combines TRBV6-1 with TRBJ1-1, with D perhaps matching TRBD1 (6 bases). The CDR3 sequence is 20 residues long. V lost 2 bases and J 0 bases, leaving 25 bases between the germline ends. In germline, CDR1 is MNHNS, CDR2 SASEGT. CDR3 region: CASSEWEGYRAEFMNTEAFF. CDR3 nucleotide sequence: TGTGCCAGCAGTGAATGGGAGGGGTACAGGGCAGAGTTCATGAACACTGAAGCTTTCTTT.

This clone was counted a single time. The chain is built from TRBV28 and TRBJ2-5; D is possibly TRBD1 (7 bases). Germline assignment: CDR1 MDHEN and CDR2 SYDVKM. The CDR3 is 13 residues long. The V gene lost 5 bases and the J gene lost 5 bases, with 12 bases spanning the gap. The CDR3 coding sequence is TGTGCCAGCAGTCCAGGGGGGCGGGAGACCCAGTACTTC. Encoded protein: CASSPGGRETQYF.

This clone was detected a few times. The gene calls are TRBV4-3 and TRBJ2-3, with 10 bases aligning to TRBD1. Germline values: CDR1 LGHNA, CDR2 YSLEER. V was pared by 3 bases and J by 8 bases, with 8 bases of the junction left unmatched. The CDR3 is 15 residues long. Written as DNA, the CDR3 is TGCGCCAGCAGCCAGGAGACCGGGACAGGGGTTACGCAGTATTTT. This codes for CASSQETGTGVTQYF.

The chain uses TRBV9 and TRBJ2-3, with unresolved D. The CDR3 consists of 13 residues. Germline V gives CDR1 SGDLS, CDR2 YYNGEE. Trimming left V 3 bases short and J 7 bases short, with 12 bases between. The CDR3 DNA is TGTGCCAGCAGCGATAGACTGTGGAATACGCAGTATTTT. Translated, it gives CASSDRLWNTQYF. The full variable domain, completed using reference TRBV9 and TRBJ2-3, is DSGVTQTPKHLITATGQRVTLRCSPRSGDLSVYWYQQSLDQGLQFLIQYYNGEERAKGNILERFSAQQFPDLHSELNLSSLELGDSALYFCASSDRLWNTQYFGPGTRLTVL.

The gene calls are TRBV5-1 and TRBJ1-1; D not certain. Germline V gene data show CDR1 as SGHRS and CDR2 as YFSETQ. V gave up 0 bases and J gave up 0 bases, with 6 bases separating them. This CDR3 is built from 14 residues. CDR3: CASSLAMLNTEAFF. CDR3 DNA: TGCGCCAGCAGCTTGGCCATGCTGAACACTGAAGCTTTCTTT.

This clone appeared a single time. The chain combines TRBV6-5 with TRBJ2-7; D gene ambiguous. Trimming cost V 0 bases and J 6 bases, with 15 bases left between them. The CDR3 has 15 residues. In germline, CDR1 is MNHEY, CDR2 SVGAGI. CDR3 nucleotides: TGTGCCAGCAGTTACTCGTGGGCAGGCCTTTCCGAGCAGTACTTC. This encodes CASSYSWAGLSEQYF.

CDR3 nucleotide sequence: TGTGCCAGCTCGCCCCCCTACGAGCAGTACTTC. Its protein is CASSPPYEQYF. The chain carries TRBV2 and TRBJ2-7, with D uncertain. From germline, CDR1 is SNHLY and CDR2 FYNNEI. Trimming stripped 8 bases from V and 2 bases from J, with 7 bases between. The CDR3 extends over 11 amino acids.

The CDR3 loop reads CASSKGPRGGEQYF. The CDR3 nucleotides read TGTGCCAGCAGCAAAGGCCCCCGGGGGGGCGAGCAGTACTTC. The V call is TRBV21-1, the J call TRBJ2-7; TRBD2, as called in the table, went unchecked against the DNA. TRBV21-1 is listed as a pseudogene. CDR3 length: 14 amino acids.

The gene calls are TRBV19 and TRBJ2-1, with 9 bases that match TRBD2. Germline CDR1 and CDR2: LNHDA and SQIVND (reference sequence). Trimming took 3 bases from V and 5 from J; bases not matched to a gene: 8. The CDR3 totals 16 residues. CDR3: CASSILGTSWNNEQFF. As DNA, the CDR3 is TGTGCCAGTAGTATCCTAGGGACTAGCTGGAACAATGAGCAGTTCTTC.

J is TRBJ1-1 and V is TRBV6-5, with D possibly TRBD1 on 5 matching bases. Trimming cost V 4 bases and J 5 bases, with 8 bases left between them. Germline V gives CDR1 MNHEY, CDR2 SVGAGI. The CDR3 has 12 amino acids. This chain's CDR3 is CASSSRQTEAFF. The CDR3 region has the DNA TGTGCCAGCAGTTCGCGACAGACTGAAGCTTTCTTT.

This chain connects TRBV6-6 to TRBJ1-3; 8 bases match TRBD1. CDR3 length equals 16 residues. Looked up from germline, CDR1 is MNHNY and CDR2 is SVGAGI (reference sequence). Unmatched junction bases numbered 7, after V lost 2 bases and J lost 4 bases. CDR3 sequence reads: CASSYGTGGTGNTIYF. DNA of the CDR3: TGTGCCAGCAGTTACGGAACAGGGGGGACAGGAAACACCATATATTTT.